This entry concerns a single T cell receptor beta chain. What it binds is not known. On roughly day 10 of culture, CD4+ T cells were separated out. The person was diagnosed with PCR-confirmed SARS-CoV-2 infection between March and December 2020. The vaccine given was either BNT162b2 or mRNA-1273, in two doses. This sample was taken from a study of vaccination effects on CD4 cells after COVID-19. Whole-study results and caveats: Late in the post-vaccination period, infection-induced and vaccine-induced clones underwent marked clonal contraction.

The method was immunoSEQ multiplex PCR; TCRdb's version includes in-frame clones alone and lacks a portion of them. The table shows about 44,000 clones, with just over 75% occurring only once. Sequencing used CD4+ T cells from PBMCs cultured without peptide, obtained after COVID-19 vaccination. This receptor was obtained from a human donor who had a prior SARS-CoV-2 infection.

CDR3 in DNA: TGTGCCAGCACCCCCGACGGGATTTCGGGGTATGGCTACACCTTC. It specifies CASTPDGISGYGYTF. The chain carries TRBV6-2 or TRBV6-3 and TRBJ1-2; no clear D gene. Germline V gene lookup returns CDR1 MNHEY and CDR2 SVGEGT. The CDR3 covers 15 residues. Trimming stripped 7 bases from V and 5 bases from J, with 20 bases between.